The rows below give T cell receptor beta chains drawn from one sample of a study of T-cell memory formation after mild COVID-19. Each CDR3 protein gets one entry after TCRdb re-called the 5' RACE reads with MiXCR. The sample contains 250,000 to 300,000 distinct CDR3 sequences, 15% to 20% of which appear only once. Sequenced: PBMCs or a T cell subset sorted from them (not recorded which). These receptor sequences come from a man aged 18 to 29 who had mild COVID-19 (a few samples of this study predate the infection). Cell type and time point are not known. CDR3s include the opening cysteine and the closing phenylalanine or tryptophan. D genes are given only for firm matches. The listing skips clone size in some rows; elsewhere it reads once, few, many or a size class.

D gene | J gene | V gene | clone size | CDR3 DNA | CDR3 protein
NA | TRBJ1-2 | TRBV12-3/TRBV12-4 | NA | TGTGCCAGCAGTTTATTGGGTCTGCGGGGCTACACCTTC | CASSLLGLRGYTF
NA | TRBJ2-1 | TRBV12-3/TRBV12-4 | few | TGTGCCAGCAGTTCGCTTGAGTACAATGAGCAGTTCTTC | CASSSLEYNEQFF
TRBD2 | TRBJ2-1 | TRBV5-1 | NA | TGCGCCAGCAGCCCCCGCGTAGCGGGCAACAATGAGCAGTTCTTC | CASSPRVAGNNEQFF
NA | TRBJ2-5 | TRBV3-1 | NA | TGTGCCAGCAGCCAAGATTGGGGATCTCAAGAGACCCAGTACTTC | CASSQDWGSQETQYF
TRBD2 | TRBJ2-1 | TRBV2 | few | TGTGCCAGCAGTGAAAACGGGGGGGCCGACAATGAGCAGTTCTTC | CASSENGGADNEQFF
NA | TRBJ2-3 | TRBV6-5 | NA | TGTGCCACTCTATTTCGGGGGCCCCCAGATACGCAGTATTTT | CATLFRGPPDTQYF
NA | TRBJ2-1 | TRBV28 | NA | TGTGCCAGCAGTTTATGGGGAACCAACTACAATGAGCAGTTCTTC | CASSLWGTNYNEQFF
NA | TRBJ2-2 | TRBV11-2 | NA | TGTGCCAGCAGCCCCCCGATGGGCACCGGGGAGCTGTTTTTT | CASSPPMGTGELFF
TRBD2 | TRBJ2-3 | TRBV20-1 | NA | TGCAGTGCTACAAAGCGGGGGGGCCCAGACACGCAGTATTTT | CSATKRGGPDTQYF
NA | TRBJ1-4 | TRBV18 | NA | TGTGCCAGCTCACCACCAATGACCCGGAATGAAAAACTGTTTTTT | CASSPPMTRNEKLFF
NA | TRBJ2-2 | TRBV10-3 | many | TGTGCCATCAGTGAATCCGGGGTTAACACCGGGGAGCTGTTTTTT | CAISESGVNTGELFF
NA | TRBJ1-4 | TRBV7-2 | medium-sized | TGTGCCAGCAGCCCCGGCGGAGGGCGTGCAACTAATGAAAAACTGTTTTTT | CASSPGGGRATNEKLFF
TRBD2 | TRBJ2-1 | TRBV7-9 | NA | TGTGCCAGCAGCTTAAGGGGGACTAGTGCCAATGAGCAGTTCTTC | CASSLRGTSANEQFF
TRBD1 | TRBJ1-1 | TRBV7-2 | few | TGTGCCAGCACCTATGACAGGGGCAACACTGAAGCTTTCTTT | CASTYDRGNTEAFF
NA | TRBJ2-2 | TRBV29-1 | few | TGCAGCGTTGAAGCACAGTTTAACACCGGGGAGCTGTTTTTT | CSVEAQFNTGELFF
NA | TRBJ1-6 | TRBV18 | few | TGTGCCAGCTCACCCACGGATGTGGATTCACCCCTCCACTTT | CASSPTDVDSPLHF
NA | TRBJ2-1 | TRBV5-1 | many | TGCGCCAGCAGCTTGGGAGGCAGGGGATTAGACTTC | CASSLGGRGLDF
NA | TRBJ1-5 | TRBV7-6 | few | TGTGCCAGCGGGACTGGTCAGGGTCAGCCCCAGCATTTT | CASGTGQGQPQHF
NA | TRBJ2-2 | TRBV2 | NA | TGTGCCAGCAGTGAATCCAGGGAGCTGTTTTTT | CASSESRELFF
NA | TRBJ1-1 | TRBV5-1 | few | TGCGCCAGCAGCCCGAGGGAGATGAACACTGAAGCTTTCTTT | CASSPREMNTEAFF
NA | TRBJ2-1 | TRBV11-2 | NA | TGTGCCAGCAGCGCGATAGAAGGAGGGAACAATGAGCAGTTCTTC | CASSAIEGGNNEQFF